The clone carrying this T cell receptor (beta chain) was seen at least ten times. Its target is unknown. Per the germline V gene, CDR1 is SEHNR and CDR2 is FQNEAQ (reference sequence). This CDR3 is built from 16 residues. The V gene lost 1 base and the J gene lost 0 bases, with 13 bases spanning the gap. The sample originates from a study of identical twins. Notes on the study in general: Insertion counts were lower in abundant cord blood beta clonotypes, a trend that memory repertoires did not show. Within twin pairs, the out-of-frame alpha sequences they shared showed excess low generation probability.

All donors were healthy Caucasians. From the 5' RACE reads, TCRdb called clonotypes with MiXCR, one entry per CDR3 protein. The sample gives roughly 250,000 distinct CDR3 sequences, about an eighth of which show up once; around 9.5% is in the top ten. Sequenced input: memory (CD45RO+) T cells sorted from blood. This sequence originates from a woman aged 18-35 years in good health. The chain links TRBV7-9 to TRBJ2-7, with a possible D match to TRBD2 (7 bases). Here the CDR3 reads CASSLVYRGASYEQYF. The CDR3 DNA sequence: TGTGCCAGCAGCTTAGTTTATCGGGGGGCCTCCTACGAGCAGTACTTC.